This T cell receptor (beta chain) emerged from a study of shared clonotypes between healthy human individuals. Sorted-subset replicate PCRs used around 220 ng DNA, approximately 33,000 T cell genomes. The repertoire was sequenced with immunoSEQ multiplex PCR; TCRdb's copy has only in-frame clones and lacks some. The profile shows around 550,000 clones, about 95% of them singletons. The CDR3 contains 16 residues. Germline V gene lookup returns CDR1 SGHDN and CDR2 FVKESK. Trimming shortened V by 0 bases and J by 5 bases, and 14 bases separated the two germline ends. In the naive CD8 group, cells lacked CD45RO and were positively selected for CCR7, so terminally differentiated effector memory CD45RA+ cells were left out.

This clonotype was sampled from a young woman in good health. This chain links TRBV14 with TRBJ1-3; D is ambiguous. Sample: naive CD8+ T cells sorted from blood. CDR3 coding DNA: TGTGCCAGCAGCCAAGAGGAATACAGAAGTCGAAACACCATATATTTT. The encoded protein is CASSQEEYRSRNTIYF.